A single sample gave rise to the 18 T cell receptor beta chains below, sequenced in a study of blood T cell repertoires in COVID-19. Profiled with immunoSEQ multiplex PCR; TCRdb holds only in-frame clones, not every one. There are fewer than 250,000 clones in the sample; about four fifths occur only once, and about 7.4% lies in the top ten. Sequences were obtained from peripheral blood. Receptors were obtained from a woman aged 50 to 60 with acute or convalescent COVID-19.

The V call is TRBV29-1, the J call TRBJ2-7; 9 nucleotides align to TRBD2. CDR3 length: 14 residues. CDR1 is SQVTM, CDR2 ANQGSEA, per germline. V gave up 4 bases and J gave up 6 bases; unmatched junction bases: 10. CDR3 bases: TGCAGCGTTGTGGGTAGCGGGAGACTAGGCGAGCAGTACTTC. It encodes CSVVGSGRLGEQYF.

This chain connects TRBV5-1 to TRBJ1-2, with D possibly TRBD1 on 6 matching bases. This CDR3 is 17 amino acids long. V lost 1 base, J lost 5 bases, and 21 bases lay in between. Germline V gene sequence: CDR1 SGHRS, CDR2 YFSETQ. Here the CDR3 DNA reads TGCGCCAGCAGCTTGATCGGGGCAGGGGCACCCTTTTATGGCTACACCTTC. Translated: CASSLIGAGAPFYGYTF. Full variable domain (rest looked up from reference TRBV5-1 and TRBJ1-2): KAGVTQTPRYLIKTRGQQVTLSCSPISGHRSVSWYQQTPGQGLQFLFEYFSETQRNKGNFPGRFSGRQFSNSRSEMNVSTLELGDSALYLCASSLIGAGAPFYGYTFGSGTRLTVV.

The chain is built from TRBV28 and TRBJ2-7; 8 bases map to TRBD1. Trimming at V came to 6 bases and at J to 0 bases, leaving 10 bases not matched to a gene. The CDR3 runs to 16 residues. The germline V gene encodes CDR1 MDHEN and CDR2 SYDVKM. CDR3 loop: CASRDRQGPRSYEQYF. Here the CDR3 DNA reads TGTGCCAGCAGGGACAGACAGGGGCCACGCTCCTACGAGCAGTACTTC.

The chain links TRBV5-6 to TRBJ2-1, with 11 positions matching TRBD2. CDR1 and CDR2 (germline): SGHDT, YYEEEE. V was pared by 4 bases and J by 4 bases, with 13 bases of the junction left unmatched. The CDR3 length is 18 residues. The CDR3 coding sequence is TGTGCCAGCAGCCCTCCTGGGACTAGCGGTGCTTTTTACAATGAGCAGTTCTTC. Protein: CASSPPGTSGAFYNEQFF. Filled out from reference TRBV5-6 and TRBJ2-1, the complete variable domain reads DAGVTQSPTHLIKTRGQQVTLRCSPKSGHDTVSWYQQALGQGPQFIFQYYEEEERQRGNFPDRFSGHQFPNYSSELNVNALLLGDSALYLCASSPPGTSGAFYNEQFFGPGTRLTVL.

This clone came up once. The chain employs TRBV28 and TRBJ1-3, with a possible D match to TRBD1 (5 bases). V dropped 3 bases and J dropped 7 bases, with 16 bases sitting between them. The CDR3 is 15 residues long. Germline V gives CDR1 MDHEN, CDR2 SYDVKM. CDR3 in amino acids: CASSFPPGGINTIYF. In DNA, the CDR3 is TGTGCCAGCAGTTTCCCCCCGGGGGGGATTAACACCATATATTTT.

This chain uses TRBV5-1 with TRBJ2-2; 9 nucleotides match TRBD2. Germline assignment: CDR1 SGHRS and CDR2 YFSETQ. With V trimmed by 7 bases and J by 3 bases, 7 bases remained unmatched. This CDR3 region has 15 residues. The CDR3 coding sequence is TGCGCCAGCGGTCTGACTAGCGGTTACACCGGGGAGCTGTTTTTT. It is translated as CASGLTSGYTGELFF. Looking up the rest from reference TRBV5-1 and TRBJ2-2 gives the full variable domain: KAGVTQTPRYLIKTRGQQVTLSCSPISGHRSVSWYQQTPGQGLQFLFEYFSETQRNKGNFPGRFSGRQFSNSRSEMNVSTLELGDSALYLCASGLTSGYTGELFFGEGSRLTVL.

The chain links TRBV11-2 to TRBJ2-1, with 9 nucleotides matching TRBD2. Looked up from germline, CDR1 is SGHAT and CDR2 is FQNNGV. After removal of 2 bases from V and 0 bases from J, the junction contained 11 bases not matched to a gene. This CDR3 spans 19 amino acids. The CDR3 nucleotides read TGTGCCAGCAGCTTACTTAGGGCGGGAGGGATTAGCTCCTACAATGAGCAGTTCTTC. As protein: CASSLLRAGGISSYNEQFF. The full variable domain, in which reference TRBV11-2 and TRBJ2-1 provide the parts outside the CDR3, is EAGVAQSPRYKIIEKRQSVAFWCNPISGHATLYWYQQILGQGPKLLIQFQNNGVVDDSQLPKDRFSAERLKGVDSTLKIQPAKLEDSAVYLCASSLLRAGGISSYNEQFFGPGTRLTVL.

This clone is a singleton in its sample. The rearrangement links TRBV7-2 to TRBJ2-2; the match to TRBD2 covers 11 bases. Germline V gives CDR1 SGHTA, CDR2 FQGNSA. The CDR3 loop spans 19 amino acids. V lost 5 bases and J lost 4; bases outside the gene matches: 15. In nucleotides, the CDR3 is TGTGCCAGCAGCCGGGCTCTAGCGGGAGGACCGATCTTCACCGGGGAGCTGTTTTTT. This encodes CASSRALAGGPIFTGELFF.

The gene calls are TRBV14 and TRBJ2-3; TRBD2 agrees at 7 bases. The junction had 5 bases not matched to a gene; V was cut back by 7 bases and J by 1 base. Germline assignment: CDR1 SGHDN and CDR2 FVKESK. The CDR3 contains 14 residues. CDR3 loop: CASIKGGGTDTQYF. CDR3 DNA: TGTGCCAGCATAAAGGGAGGGGGCACAGATACGCAGTATTTT.

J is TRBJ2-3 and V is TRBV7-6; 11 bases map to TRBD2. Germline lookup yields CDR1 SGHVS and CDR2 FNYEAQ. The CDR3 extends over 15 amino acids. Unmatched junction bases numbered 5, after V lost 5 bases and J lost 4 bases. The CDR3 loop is CASSMELAGADTQYF. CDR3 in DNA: TGTGCCAGCAGCATGGAACTAGCGGGGGCAGATACGCAGTATTTT.

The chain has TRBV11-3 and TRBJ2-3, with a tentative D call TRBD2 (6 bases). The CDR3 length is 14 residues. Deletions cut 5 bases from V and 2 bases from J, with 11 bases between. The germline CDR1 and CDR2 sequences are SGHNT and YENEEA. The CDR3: CASSTRTNTDTQYF. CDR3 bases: TGTGCCAGCAGCACCCGGACTAACACAGATACGCAGTATTTT.

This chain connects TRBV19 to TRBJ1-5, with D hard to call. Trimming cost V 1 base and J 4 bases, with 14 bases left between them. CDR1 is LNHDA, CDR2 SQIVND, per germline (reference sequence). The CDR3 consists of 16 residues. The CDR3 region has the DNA TGTGCCAGTAGTATAGTCGGCAGGACTTCTAATCAGCCCCAGCATTTT. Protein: CASSIVGRTSNQPQHF.

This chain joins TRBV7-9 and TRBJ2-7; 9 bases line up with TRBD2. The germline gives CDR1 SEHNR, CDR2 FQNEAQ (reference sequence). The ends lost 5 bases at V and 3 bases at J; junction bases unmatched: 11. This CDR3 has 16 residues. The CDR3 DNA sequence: TGTGCCAGCAGCCCACCGGGACTAGCTAGAGGCTACGAGCAGTACTTC. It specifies CASSPPGLARGYEQYF.

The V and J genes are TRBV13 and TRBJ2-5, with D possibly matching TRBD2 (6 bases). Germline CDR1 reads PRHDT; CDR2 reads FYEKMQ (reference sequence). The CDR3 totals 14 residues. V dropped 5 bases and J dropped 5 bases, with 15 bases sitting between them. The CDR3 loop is CASSLRRERETQYF. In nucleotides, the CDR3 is TGTGCCAGCAGCCTCCGGAGGGAGAGGGAGACCCAGTACTTC.

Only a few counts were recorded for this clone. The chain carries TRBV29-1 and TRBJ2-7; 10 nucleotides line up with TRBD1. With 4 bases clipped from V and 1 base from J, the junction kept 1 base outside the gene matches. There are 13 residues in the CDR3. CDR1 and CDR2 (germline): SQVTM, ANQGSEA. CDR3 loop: CSVVDRGSYEQYF. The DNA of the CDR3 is TGCAGCGTTGTGGACAGGGGGTCCTACGAGCAGTACTTC.

The CDR3 spells CATSSRLAGLYEQYF. CDR3 DNA: TGTGCCACCAGCAGTAGACTAGCGGGCCTCTACGAGCAGTACTTC. This sequence joins TRBV15 and TRBJ2-7; 10 bases agree with TRBD2. J lost 3 bases, V lost 3 bases, and 5 bases had no gene match. From germline, CDR1 is LNHNV and CDR2 YYDKDF (reference sequence). CDR3 length: 15 amino acids.

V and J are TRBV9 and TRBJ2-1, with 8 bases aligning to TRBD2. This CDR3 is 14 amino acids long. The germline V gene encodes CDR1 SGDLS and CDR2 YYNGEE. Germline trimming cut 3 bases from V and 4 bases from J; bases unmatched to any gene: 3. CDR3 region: CASSARLAYNEQFF. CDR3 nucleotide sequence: TGTGCCAGCAGCGCCCGACTAGCGTACAATGAGCAGTTCTTC.

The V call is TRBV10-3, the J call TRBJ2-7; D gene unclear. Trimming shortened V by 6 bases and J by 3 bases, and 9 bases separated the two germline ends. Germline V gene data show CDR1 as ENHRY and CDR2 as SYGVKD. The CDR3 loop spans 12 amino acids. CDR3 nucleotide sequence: TGTGCCATCAGCCCGACAAGCTACGAGCAGTACTTC. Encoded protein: CAISPTSYEQYF.